The rows below give T cell receptor beta chains drawn from one sample of a study of human T cells and chemical hapten exposure. Via MiXCR, TCRdb re-called the RACE reads, giving one row per CDR3 protein. The repertoire consists of 95,000 to 150,000 distinct CDR3 sequences, with roughly 13% occurring once and the leading ten covering around 2.7%. The input for sequencing was whole blood, taken in connection with sensitization to the hapten diphenylcyclopropenone (DPC). Receptor source: a woman aged 18-29 years with alopecia areata. Some clones in this sample may be carry-over from other donors' samples. CDR3s include the opening cysteine and the closing phenylalanine or tryptophan. The order of the fields is CDR3 length, clone size, J gene, D gene, V gene, CDR3 DNA, CDR3 protein. A D gene is named only where the DNA matches it firmly. Clone size, where shown, is once, few, many, or a class for clones that have expanded.

CDR3 length: 13; clone size: many; J gene: TRBJ1-1; D gene: -; V gene: TRBV5-6; CDR3 DNA: TGTGCCAGCAGCCCCCTCACGAACACTGAAGCTTTCTTT; CDR3 protein: CASSPLTNTEAFF
CDR3 length: 13; clone size: -; J gene: TRBJ1-1; D gene: -; V gene: TRBV20-1; CDR3 DNA: TGCAGTGCTAGTAGGGGCCGACAGACTGAAGCTTTCTTT; CDR3 protein: CSASRGRQTEAFF
CDR3 length: 15; clone size: many; J gene: TRBJ1-1; D gene: -; V gene: TRBV3-1; CDR3 DNA: TGTGCCAGCAGCCAAGAGGGGACACAGAACACTGAAGCTTTCTTT; CDR3 protein: CASSQEGTQNTEAFF
CDR3 length: 15; clone size: few; J gene: TRBJ2-2; D gene: TRBD1; V gene: TRBV6-6; CDR3 DNA: TGTGCCAGCAGTTTAGATCGGACAGGGACCGGGGAGCTGTTTTTT; CDR3 protein: CASSLDRTGTGELFF
CDR3 length: 13; clone size: -; J gene: TRBJ1-2; D gene: TRBD1; V gene: TRBV16; CDR3 DNA: TGTGCCAGCAGCCAATCGGGACAGGGTGGCTACACCTTC; CDR3 protein: CASSQSGQGGYTF
CDR3 length: 14; clone size: many; J gene: TRBJ2-5; D gene: -; V gene: TRBV28; CDR3 DNA: TGTGCCAGCAGTTCCACCTGGACAGCAGAGACCCAGTACTTC; CDR3 protein: CASSSTWTAETQYF
CDR3 length: 11; clone size: many; J gene: TRBJ1-2; D gene: -; V gene: TRBV12-3/TRBV12-4; CDR3 DNA: TGTGCCAGCAGTTCCGAGTATGGCTACACCTTC; CDR3 protein: CASSSEYGYTF
CDR3 length: 14; clone size: few; J gene: TRBJ1-1; D gene: -; V gene: TRBV9; CDR3 DNA: TGTGCCAGCAGCGTAGCACCAGGGAACACTGAAGCTTTCTTT; CDR3 protein: CASSVAPGNTEAFF
CDR3 length: 15; clone size: -; J gene: TRBJ2-3; D gene: -; V gene: TRBV6-1; CDR3 DNA: TGTGCCAGCAGTGAGTTACCCTGGGGGACAGATACGCAGTATTTT; CDR3 protein: CASSELPWGTDTQYF
CDR3 length: 14; clone size: few; J gene: TRBJ2-4; D gene: -; V gene: TRBV9; CDR3 DNA: TGTGCCAGCAGTACGGGGATTTCAAAAAACATTCAGTACTTC; CDR3 protein: CASSTGISKNIQYF
CDR3 length: 13; clone size: -; J gene: TRBJ2-5; D gene: -; V gene: TRBV29-1; CDR3 DNA: TGCAGCGTTGAAAGGGACAACCAAGAGACCCAGTACTTC; CDR3 protein: CSVERDNQETQYF
CDR3 length: 16; clone size: -; J gene: TRBJ1-6; D gene: -; V gene: TRBV3-1; CDR3 DNA: TGTGCCAGCAGCCAATTCCGGGATCCCTATAATTCACCCCTCCACTTT; CDR3 protein: CASSQFRDPYNSPLHF
CDR3 length: 13; clone size: many; J gene: TRBJ1-2; D gene: -; V gene: TRBV28; CDR3 DNA: TGTGCCAGCCTTCCGACGGCGAACTATGGCTACACCTTC; CDR3 protein: CASLPTANYGYTF
CDR3 length: 16; clone size: -; J gene: TRBJ1-6; D gene: TRBD1; V gene: TRBV18; CDR3 DNA: TGTGCCAGCTCAGAACGACAGGGCAGTAATAATTCACCCCTCCACTTT; CDR3 protein: CASSERQGSNNSPLHF
CDR3 length: 15; clone size: few; J gene: TRBJ2-5; D gene: -; V gene: TRBV3-1; CDR3 DNA: TGTGCCAGCAGCCAAGATATAGTGGCAGGGAAGACCCAGTACTTC; CDR3 protein: CASSQDIVAGKTQYF
CDR3 length: 15; clone size: many; J gene: TRBJ1-2; D gene: -; V gene: TRBV6-6; CDR3 DNA: TGTGCCAGCAGTTCCCCCGGTGAGGGGTACTATGGCTACACCTTC; CDR3 protein: CASSSPGEGYYGYTF
CDR3 length: 15; clone size: few; J gene: TRBJ1-3; D gene: TRBD1; V gene: TRBV7-9; CDR3 DNA: TGTGCCAGCAGCCTCGACAGGGCCTCTGGAAACACCATATATTTT; CDR3 protein: CASSLDRASGNTIYF
CDR3 length: 14; clone size: -; J gene: TRBJ2-7; D gene: -; V gene: TRBV28; CDR3 DNA: TGTGCCAGCAGTTTATGGGGGCAGTCCGACGAGCAGTACTTC; CDR3 protein: CASSLWGQSDEQYF
CDR3 length: 21; clone size: many; J gene: TRBJ2-1; D gene: TRBD2; V gene: TRBV6-1; CDR3 DNA: TGTGCCAGCAGTGAAGCCAGGGGACTAGCGGGGGGGCCGAGGTCCCACAATGAGCAGTTCTTC; CDR3 protein: CASSEARGLAGGPRSHNEQFF
CDR3 length: 12; clone size: -; J gene: TRBJ1-1; D gene: -; V gene: TRBV7-9; CDR3 DNA: TGTGCCAGCAGCAGGTGGGACACTGAAGCTTTCTTT; CDR3 protein: CASSRWDTEAFF
CDR3 length: 17; clone size: many; J gene: TRBJ1-6; D gene: -; V gene: TRBV7-6; CDR3 DNA: TGTGCCAGCAGCTCCCGCCCGCCCGTCTTCGATAATTCACCCCTCCACTTT; CDR3 protein: CASSSRPPVFDNSPLHF
CDR3 length: 15; clone size: few; J gene: TRBJ2-7; D gene: -; V gene: TRBV4-3; CDR3 DNA: TGCGCCAGCAGCCAAGGGGTCAGGGGATACTACGAGCAGTACTTC; CDR3 protein: CASSQGVRGYYEQYF
CDR3 length: 16; clone size: many; J gene: TRBJ2-1; D gene: -; V gene: TRBV5-4; CDR3 DNA: TGTGCCAGCAGCTTCGGGGGCGCTTTCTCCTACAATGAGCAGTTCTTC; CDR3 protein: CASSFGGAFSYNEQFF
CDR3 length: 14; clone size: -; J gene: TRBJ2-5; D gene: -; V gene: TRBV10-3; CDR3 DNA: TGTGCCATCAGTGAGCCGGGGCCCCAAGAGACCCAGTACTTC; CDR3 protein: CAISEPGPQETQYF
CDR3 length: 17; clone size: many; J gene: TRBJ1-6; D gene: TRBD1; V gene: TRBV11-2; CDR3 DNA: TGTGCCAGCAGCTTAGATGGTCATACGACAGGGGGTTCACCCCTCCACTTT; CDR3 protein: CASSLDGHTTGGSPLHF